This T cell receptor (beta chain) was captured in a study of shared clonotypes between healthy human individuals. Background on the study: With ages of 18 to 49, the donors were two women and a few men. Whole-study findings and limits: On the whole, naive subsets had larger estimated richness than memory subsets had. Tissues were not sampled, only blood, and their repertoires likely differ.

The V end lost 4 bases, the J end lost 7 bases, and 18 bases lay between the germline ends. CDR3 length: 15 residues. Germline CDR1 reads SGHRS; CDR2 reads YFSETQ. Replicate sorted-subset PCRs were loaded with 150 to 250 ng DNA, about 28,000 T cell genomes. Profiling relied on immunoSEQ multiplex PCR, and the TCRdb table lists in-frame clones only, not all of them. The sample carries some 790,000 clones, 55% to 80% recorded once. With regard to this clone: The antigen is undetermined.

Material: memory CD4+ T cells sorted from blood. Noted subset: CD45RA-negative fraction. The chain joins TRBV5-1 to TRBJ2-1, with D perhaps TRBD2 (6 bases). The receptor was isolated from a woman aged 30 to 39 in good health. CDR3 sequence (DNA): TGCGCCAGCAGCCTGGACTACCGTTGGGGGAATGAGCAGTTCTTC. Its protein is CASSLDYRWGNEQFF.